A single sample is the source of the 16 T cell receptor beta chains below, sequenced in a study of T-cell reconstitution after alpha-beta-depleted transplantation in children. Researchers prepared the TCRbeta library using unique molecular identifiers, the study reports. MiXCR, run by TCRdb on the PCR reads, gives a single entry per CDR3 protein. The data hold around 800,000 distinct CDR3 sequences, with roughly 15% observed a single time. This sample comprised PBMCs, mostly from graft donor cells, obtained 360 days after TCRalphabeta/CD19-depleted stem cell transplant. Receptors were obtained from a male patient aged 10 to 17 who had a stem cell transplant for acute lymphoblastic leukemia, so the T cells may come from the graft donor.

The chain uses TRBV7-6 and TRBJ2-7, with TRBD1 as a possible D gene (5 bases). Germline V gene sequence: CDR1 SGHVS, CDR2 FNYEAQ. The CDR3 sequence is 15 residues long. V lost 4 bases and J 3 bases, leaving 16 bases between the germline ends. The CDR3 here is CASSSLTANLYEQYF. The CDR3 DNA sequence: TGTGCCAGCAGCTCCTTGACAGCTAACCTCTACGAGCAGTACTTC.

This clonotype was detected a few times. The V gene is TRBV5-1, the J gene TRBJ1-6; D ambiguous. The CDR3 extends over 14 amino acids. In germline, CDR1 is SGHRS, CDR2 YFSETQ. Trimming took off 0 bases at V and 10 bases at J, with 11 bases between the two ends. The CDR3 DNA reads as TGCGCCAGCAGCTTGGACGGAAGAGGGTCACCCCTCCACTTT. This sequence encodes CASSLDGRGSPLHF. The variable domain in full, completed from reference TRBV5-1 and TRBJ1-6, reads KAGVTQTPRYLIKTRGQQVTLSCSPISGHRSVSWYQQTPGQGLQFLFEYFSETQRNKGNFPGRFSGRQFSNSRSEMNVSTLELGDSALYLCASSLDGRGSPLHFGNGTRLTVT.

Ten or more counts support this clonotype. The DNA for the CDR3 is TGCAGTGCTAGAGACCCGGGGGGGAACTCCTACGAGCAGTACTTC. Translated: CSARDPGGNSYEQYF. The rearrangement uses TRBV20-1 and TRBJ2-7; 8 nucleotides line up with TRBD2. The CDR3 extends over 15 amino acids. The V segment lost 0 bases and the J segment 0 bases; nucleotides outside the gene matches: 4. Germline V gives CDR1 DFQATT, CDR2 SNEGSKA (reference sequence).

This clonotype was observed at least ten times. The rearrangement joins TRBV5-1 to TRBJ2-3; tentatively, D is TRBD1 or TRBD2 (6 bases each). CDR3 length: 15 amino acids. Germline V gene sequence: CDR1 SGHRS, CDR2 YFSETQ. V was shortened by 4 bases and J by 2 bases, with 14 bases between the two germline ends. The CDR3 loop reads CASSAGHHNTDTQYF. CDR3 in DNA: TGCGCCAGCAGCGCGGGACATCATAACACAGATACGCAGTATTTT.

The CDR3 bases are TGTGCCAGCAGTTACTCGGGGGCCCCAAATCAGCCCCAGCATTTT. Translated: CASSYSGAPNQPQHF. V and J are TRBV6-5 and TRBJ1-5; D possibly corresponds to TRBD1 (6 bases). Germline CDR1 is MNHEY and CDR2 is SVGAGI. The CDR3 sequence is 15 residues long. The ends were cut back, 0 bases at V and 4 bases at J, with 10 bases in the middle.

This clonotype was counted many times. This chain links TRBV7-9 with TRBJ2-1; 15 bases agree with TRBD2. The trim removed 4 bases at V and 5 bases at J, leaving 6 bases unmatched. The CDR3 sequence is 17 residues long. Per germline, CDR1 SEHNR and CDR2 FQNEAQ (reference sequence). The CDR3 loop is CASSWGLAGGRDNEQFF. CDR3 bases: TGTGCCAGCAGCTGGGGACTAGCGGGAGGTAGGGACAATGAGCAGTTCTTC. Full variable domain (outside the CDR3, taken from reference TRBV7-9 and TRBJ2-1): DTGVSQNPRHKITKRGQNVTFRCDPISEHNRLYWYRQTLGQGPEFLTYFQNEAQLEKSRLLSDRFSAERPKGSFSTLEIQRTEQGDSAMYLCASSWGLAGGRDNEQFFGPGTRLTVL.

As regards this clonotype: Without the conserved terminal phenylalanine or tryptophan, this CDR3 likely stems from a read error. The chain carries TRBV5-1 and TRBJ2-1; 9 positions match TRBD1. This CDR3 spans 15 amino acids. CDR1 is SGHRS and CDR2 is YFSETQ in the germline V gene. The trim removed 6 bases at V and 10 bases at J, leaving 14 bases unmatched. Here the CDR3 reads CASIPSGQGKREQFY. For the CDR3, the DNA is TGCGCCAGCATCCCGAGCGGACAGGGGAAAAGAGAGCAGTTCTAC.

The chain joins TRBV11-2 to TRBJ2-7, with D unresolved. Trimming removed 2 bases from V and 4 bases from J, with 18 bases in between. This CDR3 region has 16 residues. Germline V CDR1 and CDR2: SGHAT, FQNNGV. The CDR3 region has the DNA TGTGCCAGCAGCTTATGGATGGCCCCGTCAAGATACGAGCAGTACTTC. Encoded protein: CASSLWMAPSRYEQYF.

The chain combines TRBV4-2 with TRBJ2-3; 8 positions match TRBD1. CDR1 is LGHNA, CDR2 YNFKEQ, per germline. The CDR3 contains 19 residues. V lost 4 bases to trimming and J lost 4 bases; unmatched junction nucleotides: 19. The CDR3 region is CASSRASLGAGGASDTQYF. CDR3 nucleotide sequence: TGTGCCAGCAGCCGAGCATCCCTGGGGGCAGGGGGCGCTTCAGATACGCAGTATTTT.

The chain recombines TRBV12-3 or TRBV12-4 with TRBJ2-7; D is possibly TRBD1 (5 bases). The CDR3 extends over 13 amino acids. V was clipped by 1 base and J by 7 bases, with 11 bases between them. CDR3 coding DNA: TGTGCCAGCAGTTTAGGGATACGGACAGAGCAGTACTTC. Amino acid sequence: CASSLGIRTEQYF.

In this sample, this clonotype turned up a few times. The chain recombines TRBV27 with TRBJ2-1, with TRBD2 identical over 8 bases. Germline lookup yields CDR1 MNHEY and CDR2 SMNVEV (reference sequence). This CDR3 region has 15 residues. The V segment lost 6 bases and the J segment 2 bases; nucleotides outside the gene matches: 6. Here the CDR3 reads CASREIAGPYNEQFF. CDR3 in DNA: TGTGCCAGCAGGGAGATAGCGGGGCCCTACAATGAGCAGTTCTTC.

This clonotype was recorded a few times. The chain recombines TRBV3-1 with TRBJ2-1, with D tentatively TRBD2 (7 bases). Germline CDR1 LGHDT, CDR2 YNNKEL (reference sequence). CDR3 size: 18 residues. The V end was cut by 3 bases, the J end by 2 bases, with 20 bases between. Here the CDR3 reads CASSQALGRGRPYNEQFF. The DNA for the CDR3 is TGTGCCAGCAGCCAGGCCCTAGGGCGGGGGCGCCCCTACAATGAGCAGTTCTTC.

The CDR3 loop reads CSVERARWREGTYNEQFF. The CDR3, as DNA: TGCAGCGTTGAGAGGGCAAGGTGGCGGGAGGGAACCTACAATGAGCAGTTCTTC. The rearrangement uses TRBV29-1 and TRBJ2-1; TRBD2 matches 9 bases. The CDR3 runs to 18 residues. Germline loops: CDR1 SQVTM, CDR2 ANQGSEA. J gave up 2 bases and V 3 bases, and 14 bases lay outside the gene matches.

The V gene is TRBV7-3, the J gene TRBJ1-1, with a tentative D call TRBD1 (5 bases). Trimming took 0 bases from V and 0 from J, leaving 8 bases between them. Germline lookup yields CDR1 SGHTA and CDR2 FQGTGA. The CDR3 runs to 15 residues. CDR3 amino acids: CASSLTRDLNTEAFF. CDR3 nucleotide sequence: TGTGCCAGCAGCTTAACGCGGGACTTGAACACTGAAGCTTTCTTT.

This clonotype was counted between two and nine times. This chain uses TRBV6-5 with TRBJ2-7; possibly TRBD1 or TRBD2 for D (6 bases each). The CDR3 contains 17 residues. The V gene lost 0 bases and the J gene lost 0 bases, with 15 bases spanning the gap. Per germline, CDR1 MNHEY and CDR2 SVGAGI. CDR3 in amino acids: CASSYSMGRGPSYEQYF. The DNA of the CDR3 is TGTGCCAGCAGTTACTCGATGGGCCGGGGGCCCTCCTACGAGCAGTACTTC.

The chain joins TRBV4-1 to TRBJ1-2, with 7 bases that match TRBD1. Germline assignment: CDR1 MGHRA and CDR2 YSYEKL. The CDR3 is 14 residues long. With 1 base clipped from V and 7 bases from J, the junction kept 6 bases outside the gene matches. For the CDR3, the DNA is TGCGCCAGCAGCCAAGTAGGCAGGGGGTCTGGCTACACCTTC. Protein sequence: CASSQVGRGSGYTF.